The 18 T cell receptor beta chains below come from one sample, sequenced in a study of T-cell reconstitution after alpha-beta-depleted transplantation in children. Unique molecular identifiers tagged the TCRbeta library. In TCRdb, the PCR reads were re-called with MiXCR into one record per CDR3 protein. The table includes about 510,000 distinct CDR3 sequences, 9.5% to 12% detected once. The source material was PBMCs, mostly from graft donor cells, sampled 180 days after TCRalphabeta/CD19-depleted stem cell transplant. These receptors all come from a female patient younger than 10 who had a stem cell transplant for aplastic anemia, so the T cells may come from the graft donor.

This clonotype was observed a handful of times. V gene TRBV10-3 combines with J gene TRBJ2-7, with 10 positions matching TRBD1. Unmatched junction bases numbered 3, after V lost 4 bases and J lost 3 bases. The CDR3 has 14 amino acids. Germline-derived CDR1 and CDR2 are ENHRY and SYGVKD. In nucleotides, the CDR3 is TGTGCCATCAGTGCCGGGACAGGGGTCTACGAGCAGTACTTC. This encodes CAISAGTGVYEQYF.

This clonotype was seen more than once but under ten times. The rearrangement joins TRBV10-3 to TRBJ1-4; perhaps TRBD1 as D (6 bases). Trimming took 4 bases from V and 3 from J, leaving 9 bases between them. The CDR3 has 14 amino acids. The germline V gene has CDR1 ENHRY and CDR2 SYGVKD. The CDR3 protein is CAISAQGANEKLFF. CDR3 bases: TGTGCCATCAGTGCACAGGGCGCTAATGAAAAACTGTTTTTT.

This clonotype was found a few times. CDR3 coding DNA: TGCAGTGCTAGAGTATTCACTAGCGGAAGCACAGATACGCAGTATTTT. This gives the protein CSARVFTSGSTDTQYF. The chain recombines TRBV20-1 with TRBJ2-3; 8 nucleotides align to TRBD2. The germline gives CDR1 DFQATT, CDR2 SNEGSKA (reference sequence). This CDR3 has 16 residues. Unmatched junction bases numbered 6, after V lost 1 base and J lost 0 bases.

CDR3 coding DNA: TGTGCCAGCAGTTTTCAGGGGCTACGCACAGATACGCAGTATTTT. It is translated as CASSFQGLRTDTQYF. This chain uses TRBV12-3 or TRBV12-4 with TRBJ2-3, with D possibly TRBD1 on 6 matching bases. The CDR3 loop spans 15 amino acids. Trimming removed 3 bases from V and 1 base from J, with 11 bases in between.

The chain links TRBV28 to TRBJ1-5; D not certain. V shed 2 bases and J shed 7 bases, with 6 bases lying between them. CDR1 is MDHEN, CDR2 SYDVKM, per germline. The CDR3 has 12 residues. The CDR3 reads CASSLPLQPQHF. The CDR3 DNA reads as TGTGCCAGCAGTTTACCGTTGCAGCCCCAGCATTTT. Full variable domain (rest looked up from reference TRBV28 and TRBJ1-5): DVKVTQSSRYLVKRTGEKVFLECVQDMDHENMFWYRQDPGLGLRLIYFSYDVKMKEKGDIPEGYSVSREKKERFSLILESASTNQTSMYLCASSLPLQPQHFGDGTRLSIL.

CDR3 nucleotide sequence: TGTGCCAGCAGCGAGGGTAGGTTCTACGAGCAGTACGTC. Its translation is CASSEGRFYEQYV. The chain has TRBV2 and TRBJ2-7; D is perhaps TRBD2 (5 bases). The CDR3 length is 13 residues. Trimming stripped 6 bases from V and 3 bases from J, with 12 bases between. In germline, CDR1 is SNHLY, CDR2 FYNNEI.

The CDR3 sequence: CASTSGRAKGYEQYF. The CDR3 DNA sequence: TGTGCCAGCACTAGCGGGAGGGCCAAGGGTTACGAGCAGTACTTC. The chain couples TRBV4-2 to TRBJ2-7; 12 positions agree with TRBD2. CDR1 and CDR2 (germline): LGHNA, YNFKEQ. The length of the CDR3 is 15 residues. J lost 4 bases, V lost 7 bases, and 8 bases had no gene match.

This clonotype has a count of ten or more. The rearrangement joins TRBV27 to TRBJ2-1, with 7 bases lining up with TRBD1. CDR3 length equals 12 residues. Germline trimming cut 8 bases from V and 6 bases from J; bases unmatched to any gene: 4. Germline CDR1 is MNHEY and CDR2 is SMNVEV (reference sequence). The CDR3 loop is CASSQGFNEQFF. In nucleotides, the CDR3 is TGTGCCAGCTCACAGGGGTTCAATGAGCAGTTCTTC.

This clonotype has more than one count but fewer than ten. The chain uses TRBV6-6 and TRBJ1-1; D gene uncertain. Trimming stripped 6 bases from V and 4 bases from J, with 9 bases between. Germline V CDR1 and CDR2: MNHNY, SVGAGI (reference sequence). There are 12 residues in the CDR3. Written as DNA, the CDR3 is TGTGCCAGCAGACCGGGTGCCACTGAAGCTTTCTTT. The encoded protein is CASRPGATEAFF.

This clonotype was recorded a few times. This chain uses TRBV11-2 with TRBJ2-1; possible D gene TRBD2, 5 bases. The germline V gene encodes CDR1 SGHAT and CDR2 FQNNGV. Deletions cut 6 bases from V and 7 bases from J, with 16 bases between. This CDR3 region has 14 residues. CDR3 sequence: CASRRLSGKNEQFF. CDR3 nucleotide sequence: TGTGCCAGCAGACGCCTGTCGGGGAAGAATGAGCAGTTCTTC. The full variable domain, its missing parts supplied by reference TRBV11-2 and TRBJ2-1, is EAGVAQSPRYKIIEKRQSVAFWCNPISGHATLYWYQQILGQGPKLLIQFQNNGVVDDSQLPKDRFSAERLKGVDSTLKIQPAKLEDSAVYLCASRRLSGKNEQFFGPGTRLTVL.

This clonotype has only a few counts. CDR3 region: CASSSLTGVSYNEQFF. CDR3 DNA: TGTGCCAGCAGCTCTCTTACAGGGGTTTCCTACAATGAGCAGTTCTTC. The gene calls are TRBV5-6 and TRBJ2-1, with 7 bases identical to TRBD1. The V gene's germline CDR1 is SGHDT and CDR2 YYEEEE. The CDR3 covers 16 residues. With V trimmed by 3 bases and J by 1 base, 7 bases remained unmatched. Together with reference TRBV5-6 and TRBJ2-1, the CDR3 gives the full variable domain: DAGVTQSPTHLIKTRGQQVTLRCSPKSGHDTVSWYQQALGQGPQFIFQYYEEEERQRGNFPDRFSGHQFPNYSSELNVNALLLGDSALYLCASSSLTGVSYNEQFFGPGTRLTVL.

This chain joins TRBV6-1 and TRBJ2-1; 10 bases match TRBD2. The CDR3 runs to 15 residues. With 6 bases clipped from V and 7 bases from J, the junction kept 9 bases outside the gene matches. Germline lookup yields CDR1 MNHNS and CDR2 SASEGT. The DNA of the CDR3 is TGTGCCAGCAGCCAAACTAGCGGGGTTCTTAATGAGCAGTTCTTC. Protein: CASSQTSGVLNEQFF.

The V and J genes are TRBV11-2 and TRBJ2-2; possible D gene TRBD2, 6 bases. V was trimmed by 3 bases and J by 3 bases, leaving 14 bases between them. The germline V gene encodes CDR1 SGHAT and CDR2 FQNNGV. CDR3 length: 16 amino acids. CDR3 in amino acids: CASSFPWGDYTGELFF. CDR3 bases: TGTGCCAGCAGCTTTCCTTGGGGGGACTACACCGGGGAGCTGTTTTTT.

The chain recombines TRBV27 with TRBJ1-1; maybe TRBD1 (6 bases). Trimming removed 6 bases at V and 4 bases at J, with 15 bases between. Germline values: CDR1 MNHEY, CDR2 SMNVEV (reference sequence). The CDR3 is 14 residues long. CDR3: CASSSGSGATEAFF. As DNA, the CDR3 is TGTGCCAGCAGCTCCGGGTCGGGGGCCACTGAAGCTTTCTTT.

This chain joins TRBV27 and TRBJ2-7, with 12 bases identical to TRBD1. Losses at the gene ends were 5 bases for V and 5 bases for J; bases not matched to a gene: 10. CDR3 length equals 16 residues. CDR1 is MNHEY, CDR2 SMNVEV, per germline (reference sequence). As DNA, the CDR3 is TGTGCCAGCAGTCTTTACTCCGGGACAGGGGGCCACGAGCAGTACTTC. Residues: CASSLYSGTGGHEQYF.

The rearrangement joins TRBV5-6 to TRBJ1-5; D call uncertain. Germline V gene data show CDR1 as SGHDT and CDR2 as YYEEEE. The V end lost 0 bases, the J end lost 0 bases, and 7 bases lay between the germline ends. This CDR3 has 15 residues. This CDR3 reads CASSLGHGSNQPQHF. CDR3 in DNA: TGTGCCAGCAGCTTGGGTCACGGTAGCAATCAGCCCCAGCATTTT. The full variable domain, completed using reference TRBV5-6 and TRBJ1-5, is DAGVTQSPTHLIKTRGQQVTLRCSPKSGHDTVSWYQQALGQGPQFIFQYYEEEERQRGNFPDRFSGHQFPNYSSELNVNALLLGDSALYLCASSLGHGSNQPQHFGDGTRLSIL.

This clonotype occurred a few times. The chain uses TRBV10-3 and TRBJ2-1; 11 bases match TRBD2. The trim removed 5 bases at V and 4 bases at J, leaving 4 bases unmatched. CDR1 and CDR2 from the germline V gene are ENHRY and SYGVKD. The CDR3 is 15 amino acids. CDR3 sequence: CAISSTSGSYNEQFF. The CDR3, as DNA: TGTGCCATCAGTTCCACTAGCGGGAGTTACAATGAGCAGTTCTTC.

This clonotype was picked up many times. The genes are TRBV27 and TRBJ2-7; 12 positions match TRBD1. Germline V lookup: CDR1 MNHEY, CDR2 SMNVEV (reference sequence). The CDR3 covers 15 residues. V was pared by 5 bases and J by 2 bases, with 4 bases of the junction left unmatched. The CDR3: CASSRGTGGPYEQYF. As DNA, the CDR3 is TGTGCCAGCAGTCGAGGGACAGGGGGCCCCTACGAGCAGTACTTC.